Listed below are T cell receptor beta chains from one sample, sequenced in a study of shared clonotypes between healthy human individuals. The assay was immunoSEQ multiplex PCR, and TCRdb's table has in-frame clones only and misses some. The table records fewer than 850,000 clones, 96% of them present only once. Sequenced material: naive CD8+ T cells sorted from blood. These receptors were taken from a man under 40 in good health. The CDR3 runs from the conserved cysteine through the conserved F or W. Each record gives: D gene, V gene, J gene, CDR3 DNA, CDR3 protein. The D gene is left open where the match is weak.

D gene: TRBD1; V gene: TRBV7-6; J gene: TRBJ2-1; CDR3 DNA: TGTGCCAGCAGCCAAAGGACAGGGGGGATCGGTGGGCAGTTCTTC; CDR3 protein: CASSQRTGGIGGQFF
D gene: NA; V gene: TRBV5-1; J gene: TRBJ1-2; CDR3 DNA: TGCGCCAGCAGCACACCCGACAACAGCTACACCTTC; CDR3 protein: CASSTPDNSYTF
D gene: NA; V gene: TRBV5-6; J gene: TRBJ2-7; CDR3 DNA: TGTGCCAGCAGCTTGGGAGCGGTTACGCGGTACGAGCAGTACTTC; CDR3 protein: CASSLGAVTRYEQYF
D gene: NA; V gene: TRBV6-5; J gene: TRBJ2-3; CDR3 DNA: TGTGCCAGCAGCCCCGGGTACGCAGATACGCAGTATTTT; CDR3 protein: CASSPGYADTQYF
D gene: NA; V gene: TRBV7-9; J gene: TRBJ2-7; CDR3 DNA: TGTGCCAGCAGCCTAGCCTGGGATGACCTAGACTACGAGCAGTACTTC; CDR3 protein: CASSLAWDDLDYEQYF
D gene: NA; V gene: TRBV27; J gene: TRBJ1-5; CDR3 DNA: TGTGCCAGCAGTACAGGGATTAATCCCCAGCCCCAGCATTTT; CDR3 protein: CASSTGINPQPQHF
D gene: NA; V gene: TRBV5-4; J gene: TRBJ2-1; CDR3 DNA: TGTGCCAGCAGCCTTAGCCATAATGAGCAGTTCTTC; CDR3 protein: CASSLSHNEQFF
D gene: TRBD2; V gene: TRBV9; J gene: TRBJ2-5; CDR3 DNA: TGTGCCAGCAGCGTTAGCGGGACACAAGAGACCCAGTACTTC; CDR3 protein: CASSVSGTQETQYF
D gene: TRBD1; V gene: TRBV5-8; J gene: TRBJ2-1; CDR3 DNA: TGTGCCAGCAGCCCTCGGACAGGGGGTTCCTACAATGAGCAGTTCTTC; CDR3 protein: CASSPRTGGSYNEQFF
D gene: TRBD2; V gene: TRBV11-2; J gene: TRBJ2-5; CDR3 DNA: TGTGCCAGCAGTTACGAGGGAGCTAGCGGCCTCCAAGAGACCCAGTACTTC; CDR3 protein: CASSYEGASGLQETQYF
D gene: NA; V gene: TRBV7-9; J gene: TRBJ1-3; CDR3 DNA: TGTGCCAGCAGCTCCCGGGACATTAGCTCTGGAAACACCATATATTTT; CDR3 protein: CASSSRDISSGNTIYF
D gene: NA; V gene: TRBV11-2; J gene: TRBJ1-1; CDR3 DNA: TGTGCCAGCAGGGACGACCGCCGGTACACTGAAGCTTTCTTT; CDR3 protein: CASRDDRRYTEAFF
D gene: NA; V gene: TRBV27; J gene: TRBJ2-7; CDR3 DNA: TGTGCCAGCAGCCACATAAACGTTCCCTCCTACGAGCAGTACTTC; CDR3 protein: CASSHINVPSYEQYF
D gene: NA; V gene: TRBV4-1; J gene: TRBJ2-3; CDR3 DNA: TGCGCCAGCAGCCAAGGGCAGAATGACGATACGCAGTATTTT; CDR3 protein: CASSQGQNDDTQYF
D gene: NA; V gene: TRBV18; J gene: TRBJ2-7; CDR3 DNA: TGTGCCAGCCAGGCAGGGATCCGTTCCTACGAGCAGTACTTC; CDR3 protein: CASQAGIRSYEQYF
D gene: NA; V gene: TRBV5-6; J gene: TRBJ2-4; CDR3 DNA: TGTGCCAGCAGCTTGGGTGGGGGAGCCAAAAACATTCAGTACTTC; CDR3 protein: CASSLGGGAKNIQYF
D gene: NA; V gene: TRBV5-6; J gene: TRBJ2-2; CDR3 DNA: TGTGCCAGCAGCCCCCCGGGGCTCACCGGGGAGCTGTTTTTT; CDR3 protein: CASSPPGLTGELFF
D gene: NA; V gene: TRBV5-5; J gene: TRBJ2-2; CDR3 DNA: TGTGCCAGCAGCTATGGCAGAGAAATAAACACCGGGGAGCTGTTTTTT; CDR3 protein: CASSYGREINTGELFF